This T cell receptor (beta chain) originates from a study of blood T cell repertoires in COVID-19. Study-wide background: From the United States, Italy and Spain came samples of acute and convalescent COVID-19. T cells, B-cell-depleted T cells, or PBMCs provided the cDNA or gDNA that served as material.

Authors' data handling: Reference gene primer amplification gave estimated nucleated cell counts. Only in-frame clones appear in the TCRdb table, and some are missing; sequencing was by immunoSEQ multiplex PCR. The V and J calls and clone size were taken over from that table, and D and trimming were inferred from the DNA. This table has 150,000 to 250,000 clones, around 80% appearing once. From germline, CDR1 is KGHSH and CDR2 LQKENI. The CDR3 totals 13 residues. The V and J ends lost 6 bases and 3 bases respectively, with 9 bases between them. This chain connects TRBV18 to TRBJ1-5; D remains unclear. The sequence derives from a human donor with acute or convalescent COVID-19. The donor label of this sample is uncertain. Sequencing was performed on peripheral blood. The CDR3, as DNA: TGTGCCAGCTCCCCTAGCCTCAATCAGCCCCAGCATTTT. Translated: CASSPSLNQPQHF.